The present TCR beta chain was sequenced within a study of T cell responses to AZD1222 COVID-19 vaccine. Study information: Second-dose intervals near 4 or 12 weeks were combined. Study-wide points: Distributed over spike, vaccine-associated CD4 TCRs predominated at 160-218 and 743-854. A rise in Spike-specific TCR breadth and depth followed two AZD1222 doses. A mostly white British donor set with more females was recruited, and clonal diversity was possibly underestimated.

With respect to this clone: Its matching antigen is unknown.

Some clones are missing from TCRdb's copy, which holds only in-frame ones; the method was immunoSEQ multiplex PCR. The data hold roughly 120,000 clones, with about 92% observed a single time. Sequenced here: peripheral blood, sampled on day 0 of AZD1222 vaccination. The sequence was obtained from an adult in good health.

The CDR3, as DNA: TGTGCCAGCAGTTGGAGTGACAGGTCGTCCGGGGAGCTGTTTTTT. Translated: CASSWSDRSSGELFF. The V gene is TRBV6-2 or TRBV6-3, the J gene TRBJ2-2; D is possibly TRBD1 (6 bases). Trimming removed 4 bases from V and 6 bases from J, with 15 bases in between. The CDR3 runs to 15 residues. Looked up from germline, CDR1 is MNHEY and CDR2 is SVGEGT.